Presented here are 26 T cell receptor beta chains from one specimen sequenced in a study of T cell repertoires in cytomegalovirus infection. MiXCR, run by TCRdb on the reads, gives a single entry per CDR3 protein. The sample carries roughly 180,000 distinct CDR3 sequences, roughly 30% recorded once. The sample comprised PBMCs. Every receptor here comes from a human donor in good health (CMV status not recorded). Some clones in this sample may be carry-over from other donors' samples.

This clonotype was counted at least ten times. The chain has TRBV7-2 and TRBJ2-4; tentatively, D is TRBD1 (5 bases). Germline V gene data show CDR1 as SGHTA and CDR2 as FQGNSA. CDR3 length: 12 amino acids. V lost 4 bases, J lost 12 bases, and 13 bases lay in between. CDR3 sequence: CASSSLTVTQYF. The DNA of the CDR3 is TGTGCCAGCAGCTCGTTGACAGTTACTCAGTACTTC.

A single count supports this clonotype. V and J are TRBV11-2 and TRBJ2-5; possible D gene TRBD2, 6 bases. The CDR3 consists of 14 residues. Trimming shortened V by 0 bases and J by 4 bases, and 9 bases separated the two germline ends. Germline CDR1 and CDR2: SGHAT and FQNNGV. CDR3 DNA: TGTGCCAGCAGCTTAGATAACGGGGGAGAGACCCAGTACTTC. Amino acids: CASSLDNGGETQYF.

The CDR3, as DNA: TGTGCCAGCAGCCCCCCCCTCAGACAGGCCACTGAAGCTTTCTTT. It codes for CASSPPLRQATEAFF. This chain links TRBV7-2 with TRBJ1-1, with a possible D match to TRBD1 (6 bases). Deletions cut 5 bases from V and 4 bases from J, with 17 bases between. CDR3 length: 15 residues. CDR1 SGHTA and CDR2 FQGNSA come from the germline V gene.

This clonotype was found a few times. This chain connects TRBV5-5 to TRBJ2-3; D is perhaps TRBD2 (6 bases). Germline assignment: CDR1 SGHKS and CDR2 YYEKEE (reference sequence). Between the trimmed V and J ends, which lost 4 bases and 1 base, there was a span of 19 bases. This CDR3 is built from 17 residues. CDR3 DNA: TGTGCCAGCAGCGGGGGGACCGACCCCGGCGGCACAGATACGCAGTATTTT. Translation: CASSGGTDPGGTDTQYF. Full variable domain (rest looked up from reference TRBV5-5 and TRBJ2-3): DAGVTQSPTHLIKTRGQQVTLRCSPISGHKSVSWYQQVLGQGPQFIFQYYEKEERGRGNFPDRFSARQFPNYSSELNVNALLLGDSALYLCASSGGTDPGGTDTQYFGPGTRLTVL.

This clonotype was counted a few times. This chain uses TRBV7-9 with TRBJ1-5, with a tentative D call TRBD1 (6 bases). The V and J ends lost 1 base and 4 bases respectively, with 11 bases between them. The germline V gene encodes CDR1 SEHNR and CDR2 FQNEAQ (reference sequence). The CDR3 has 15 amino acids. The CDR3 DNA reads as TGTGCCAGCAGCTTAGACGGGACACCGAATCAGCCCCAGCATTTT. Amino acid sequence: CASSLDGTPNQPQHF.

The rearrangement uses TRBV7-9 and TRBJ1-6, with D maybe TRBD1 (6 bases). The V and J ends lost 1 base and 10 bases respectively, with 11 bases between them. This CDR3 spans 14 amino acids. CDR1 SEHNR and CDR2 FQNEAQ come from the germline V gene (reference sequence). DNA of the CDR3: TGTGCCAGCAGCTTAGGAGGGGGGGGATCACCCCTCCACTTT. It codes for CASSLGGGGSPLHF.

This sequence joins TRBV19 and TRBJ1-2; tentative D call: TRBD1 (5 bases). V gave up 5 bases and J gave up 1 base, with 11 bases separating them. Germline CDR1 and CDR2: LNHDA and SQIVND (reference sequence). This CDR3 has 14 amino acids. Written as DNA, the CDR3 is TGTGCCAGTAGTCGACAGTACCGTAACTATGGCTACACCTTC. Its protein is CASSRQYRNYGYTF.

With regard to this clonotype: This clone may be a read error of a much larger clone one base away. The CDR3 here is CDSSRGQRSYNEQFF. The CDR3 nucleotides are TGTGACAGCAGCCGGGGACAGAGGTCCTACAATGAGCAGTTCTTC. This chain uses TRBV7-8 with TRBJ2-1; 7 bases are a match to TRBD1. Germline V lookup: CDR1 SGHVS, CDR2 FQNEAQ. The CDR3 consists of 15 residues.

CDR3 in DNA: TGTGCCAGCAAAGGGACAGCCACCGATCGAGCTTTCTTT. It encodes CASKGTATDRAFF. The chain has TRBV5-6 and TRBJ1-1, with 7 bases fitting TRBD1. Trimming at V came to 6 bases and at J to 10 bases, leaving 12 bases not matched to a gene. CDR3 length equals 13 residues. Germline V lookup: CDR1 SGHDT, CDR2 YYEEEE.

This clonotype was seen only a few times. Here the CDR3 DNA reads TGTGCCAGCAGGTTGGGGGAAGTATCTGGAAACACCATATATTTT. Residues: CASRLGEVSGNTIYF. The gene calls are TRBV6-1 and TRBJ1-3; weak D call: TRBD1 (5 bases). V lost 6 bases and J 1 base, leaving 13 bases between the germline ends. In germline, CDR1 is MNHNS, CDR2 SASEGT. CDR3 size: 15 residues.

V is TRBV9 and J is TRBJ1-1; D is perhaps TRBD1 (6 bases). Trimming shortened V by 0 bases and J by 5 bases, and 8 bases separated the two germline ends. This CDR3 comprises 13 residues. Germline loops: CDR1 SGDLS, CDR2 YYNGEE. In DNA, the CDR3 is TGTGCCAGCAGCGTAGATAGGGGGACTGAAGCTTTCTTT. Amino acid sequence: CASSVDRGTEAFF.

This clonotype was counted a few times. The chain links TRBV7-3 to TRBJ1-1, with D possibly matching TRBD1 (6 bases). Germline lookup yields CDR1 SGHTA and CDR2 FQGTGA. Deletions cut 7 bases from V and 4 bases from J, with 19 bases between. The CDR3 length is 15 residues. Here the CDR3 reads CASTPGGGLGTEAFF. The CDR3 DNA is TGTGCCAGCACCCCCGGTGGGGGCCTGGGCACTGAAGCTTTCTTT.

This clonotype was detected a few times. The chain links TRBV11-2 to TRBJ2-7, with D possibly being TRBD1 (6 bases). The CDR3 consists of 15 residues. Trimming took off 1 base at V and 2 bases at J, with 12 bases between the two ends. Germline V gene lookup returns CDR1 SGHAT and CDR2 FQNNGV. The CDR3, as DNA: TGTGCCAGCAGCTTAGTACAGGGTAACCCCTACGAGCAGTACTTC. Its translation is CASSLVQGNPYEQYF.

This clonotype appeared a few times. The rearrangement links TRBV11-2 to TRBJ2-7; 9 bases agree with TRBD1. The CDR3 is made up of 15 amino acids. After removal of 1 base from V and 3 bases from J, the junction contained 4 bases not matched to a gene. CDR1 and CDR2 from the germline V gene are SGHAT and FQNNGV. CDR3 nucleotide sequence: TGTGCCAGCAGCTTAGTGCGGACAGGGGACTACGAGCAGTACTTC. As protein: CASSLVRTGDYEQYF. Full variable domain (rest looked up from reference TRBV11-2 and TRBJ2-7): EAGVAQSPRYKIIEKRQSVAFWCNPISGHATLYWYQQILGQGPKLLIQFQNNGVVDDSQLPKDRFSAERLKGVDSTLKIQPAKLEDSAVYLCASSLVRTGDYEQYFGPGTRLTVT.

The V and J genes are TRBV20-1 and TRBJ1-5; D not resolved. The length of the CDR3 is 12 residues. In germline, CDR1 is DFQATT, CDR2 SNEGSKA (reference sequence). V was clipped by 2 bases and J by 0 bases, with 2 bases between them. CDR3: CSARTSNQPQHF. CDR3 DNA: TGCAGTGCTAGAACTAGCAATCAGCCCCAGCATTTT.

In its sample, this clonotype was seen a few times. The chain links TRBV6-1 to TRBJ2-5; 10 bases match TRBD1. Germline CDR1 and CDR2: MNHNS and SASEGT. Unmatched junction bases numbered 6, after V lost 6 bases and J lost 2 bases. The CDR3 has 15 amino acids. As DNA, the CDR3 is TGTGCCAGCAGCGCACGGACAGGGGGGCAAGAGACCCAGTACTTC. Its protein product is CASSARTGGQETQYF.

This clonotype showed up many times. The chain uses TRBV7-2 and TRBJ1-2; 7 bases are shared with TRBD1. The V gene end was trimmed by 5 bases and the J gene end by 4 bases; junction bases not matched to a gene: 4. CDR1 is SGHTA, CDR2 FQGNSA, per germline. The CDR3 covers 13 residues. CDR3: CASSPRGTYGYTF. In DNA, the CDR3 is TGTGCCAGCAGCCCCAGGGGGACCTATGGCTACACCTTC.

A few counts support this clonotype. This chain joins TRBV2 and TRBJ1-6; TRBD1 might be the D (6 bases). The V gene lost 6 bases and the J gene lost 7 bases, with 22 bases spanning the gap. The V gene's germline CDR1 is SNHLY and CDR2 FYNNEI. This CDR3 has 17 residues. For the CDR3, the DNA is TGTGCCAGCAGCGTAGCCGGACAGATTCTAAGGAATTCACCCCTCCACTTT. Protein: CASSVAGQILRNSPLHF.

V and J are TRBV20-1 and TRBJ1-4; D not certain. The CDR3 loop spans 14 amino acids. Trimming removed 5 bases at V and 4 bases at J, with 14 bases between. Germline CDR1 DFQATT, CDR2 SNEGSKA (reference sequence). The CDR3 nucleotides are TGCAGTGCTCGCAACAGAGTCAATAATGAAAAACTGTTTTTT. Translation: CSARNRVNNEKLFF.

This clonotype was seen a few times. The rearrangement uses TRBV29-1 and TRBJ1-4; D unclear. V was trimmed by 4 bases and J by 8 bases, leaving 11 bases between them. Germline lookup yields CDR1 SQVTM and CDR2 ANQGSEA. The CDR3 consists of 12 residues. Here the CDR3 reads CSVVLPEEKLFF. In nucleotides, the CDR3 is TGCAGCGTTGTTTTGCCGGAAGAAAAACTGTTTTTT.

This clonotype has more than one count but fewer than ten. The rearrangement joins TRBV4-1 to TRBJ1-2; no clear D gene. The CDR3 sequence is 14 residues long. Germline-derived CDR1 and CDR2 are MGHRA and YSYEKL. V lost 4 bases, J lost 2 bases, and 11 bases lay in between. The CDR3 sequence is CASSLSGVNYGYTF. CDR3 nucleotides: TGCGCCAGCAGCCTTTCCGGCGTAAACTATGGCTACACCTTC.

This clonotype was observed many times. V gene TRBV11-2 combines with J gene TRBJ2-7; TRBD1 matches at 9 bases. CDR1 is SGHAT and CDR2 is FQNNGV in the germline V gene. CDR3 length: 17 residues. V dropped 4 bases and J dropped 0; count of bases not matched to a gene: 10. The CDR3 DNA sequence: TGTGCCAGCAGCTCAGGATACAGGGGGCTGAGCTCCTACGAGCAGTACTTC. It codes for CASSSGYRGLSSYEQYF.

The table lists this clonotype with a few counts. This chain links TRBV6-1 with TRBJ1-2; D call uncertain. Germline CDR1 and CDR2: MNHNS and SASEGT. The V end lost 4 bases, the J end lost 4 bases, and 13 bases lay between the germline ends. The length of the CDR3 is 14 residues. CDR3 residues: CASSATQTSYGYTF. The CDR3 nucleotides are TGTGCCAGCAGTGCAACACAGACCTCCTATGGCTACACCTTC.

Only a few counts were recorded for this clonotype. CDR3 sequence: CASSLEGDLNTGELFF. Here the CDR3 DNA reads TGTGCCAGCAGCTTAGAGGGCGATCTGAACACCGGGGAGCTGTTTTTT. The V call is TRBV7-8, the J call TRBJ2-2, with D hard to call. V was shortened by 1 base and J by 1 base, with 10 bases between the two germline ends. CDR1 and CDR2 from the germline V gene are SGHVS and FQNEAQ. There are 16 residues in the CDR3.

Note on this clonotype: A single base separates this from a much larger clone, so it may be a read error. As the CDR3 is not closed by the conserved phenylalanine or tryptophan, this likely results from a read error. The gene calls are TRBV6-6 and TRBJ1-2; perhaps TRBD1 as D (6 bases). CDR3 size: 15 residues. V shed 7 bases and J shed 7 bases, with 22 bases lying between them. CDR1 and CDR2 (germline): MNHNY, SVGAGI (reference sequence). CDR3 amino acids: CASTSGAGGKVGYTV. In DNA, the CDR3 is TGTGCCAGCACCAGCGGCGCTGGGGGCAAGGTTGGCTACACCGTC.

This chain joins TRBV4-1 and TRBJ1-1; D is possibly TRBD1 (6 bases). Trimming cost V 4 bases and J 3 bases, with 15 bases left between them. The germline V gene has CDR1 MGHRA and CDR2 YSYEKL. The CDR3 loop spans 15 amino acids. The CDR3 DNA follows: TGCGCCAGCAGCCCCACAACGAGGGGGGACACTGAAGCTTTCTTT. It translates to CASSPTTRGDTEAFF.